These 15 T cell receptor beta chains originate from one sample sequenced in a study of blood T cell repertoires in COVID-19 (TCRdb year 2020). Library generation was performed with the immunoSEQ multiplex PCR assay. In its TCRdb copy, this immuneACCESS table keeps in-frame sequences only and misses some clones. Where compared with another copy, unresolved V genes explain less than half of these, and the others have no known cause. Counted in this sample were approximately 140,000 clones; roughly 79% of them appeared once. About 8% of the sample is in the top ten clones. The sequenced material came from peripheral blood. These receptor sequences come from a human donor with acute or convalescent COVID-19. The donor label of this sample is uncertain.

The chain links TRBV18 to TRBJ1-3; TRBD1 matches 7 bases. With V trimmed by 2 bases and J by 1 base, 11 bases remained unmatched. CDR1 is KGHSH and CDR2 is LQKENI in the germline V gene. The CDR3 runs to 18 residues. CDR3 sequence (DNA): TGTGCCAGCTCACCAGCCGGGCTTGGCAGGGGGTCTGGAAACACCATATATTTT. The encoded protein is CASSPAGLGRGSGNTIYF.

The chain has TRBV11-3 and TRBJ1-1; TRBD1 is a possible D gene (5 bases). Germline values: CDR1 SGHNT, CDR2 YENEEA. V lost 1 base and J 5 bases, leaving 14 bases between the germline ends. This CDR3 has 15 residues. The CDR3 is CASSLGGGRKTEAFF. As DNA, the CDR3 is TGTGCCAGCAGCTTAGGGGGGGGTAGGAAAACTGAAGCTTTCTTT.

The rearrangement joins TRBV15 to TRBJ2-7, with 12 nucleotides matching TRBD1. CDR3 size: 15 residues. Trimming took 5 bases from V and 7 from J; bases not matched to a gene: 9. CDR1 LNHNV and CDR2 YYDKDF come from the germline V gene (reference sequence). The CDR3 loop reads CATSRGQGALKEQYV. In nucleotides, the CDR3 is TGTGCCACCAGCCGGGGACAGGGGGCGCTTAAAGAGCAGTACGTC.

The genes are TRBV5-1 and TRBJ1-5; maybe TRBD1 (5 bases). This CDR3 has 16 residues. Looked up from germline, CDR1 is SGHRS and CDR2 is YFSETQ. V was shortened by 0 bases and J by 4 bases, with 14 bases between the two germline ends. The CDR3 nucleotides read TGCGCCAGCAGCTTGGGCGCTGGGGAGGGGAATCAGCCCCAGCATTTT. Protein sequence: CASSLGAGEGNQPQHF.

The chain links TRBV2 to TRBJ1-1, with D perhaps matching TRBD1 (5 bases). Germline CDR1 SNHLY, CDR2 FYNNEI. This CDR3 spans 13 amino acids. The ends were cut back, 9 bases at V and 4 bases at J, with 15 bases in the middle. CDR3 loop: CASGPGVSTEAFF. DNA for the CDR3: TGTGCCAGTGGACCGGGGGTGTCCACTGAAGCTTTCTTT.

The chain links TRBV29-1 to TRBJ1-2; tentatively, D is TRBD1 (5 bases). Germline V gene sequence: CDR1 SQVTM, CDR2 ANQGSEA. CDR3 length: 12 amino acids. V was pared by 4 bases and J by 3 bases, with 9 bases between. Here the CDR3 reads CSVGVGDYGYTF. In nucleotides, the CDR3 is TGCAGCGTTGGAGTAGGGGACTATGGCTACACCTTC.

The table lists this clone with a count of one. The chain recombines TRBV5-6 with TRBJ1-5; tentative D call: TRBD1 (6 bases). Germline V gives CDR1 SGHDT, CDR2 YYEEEE. This CDR3 has 13 amino acids. Trimming pared 0 bases from V and 7 bases from J, leaving 8 bases between. This CDR3 reads CASSLEGEQPQHF. In nucleotides, the CDR3 is TGTGCCAGCAGCTTGGAGGGGGAACAGCCCCAGCATTTT.

This chain links TRBV10-3 with TRBJ2-3; 13 nucleotides align to TRBD2. V shed 6 bases and J 5 bases; nucleotides not matched to a gene: 5. The germline gives CDR1 ENHRY, CDR2 SYGVKD. The CDR3 runs 15 residues. As DNA, the CDR3 is TGTGCCATCAGCGGACTAGCGGGGGTGGAAGATACGCAGTATTTT. This encodes CAISGLAGVEDTQYF.

The chain couples TRBV27 to TRBJ2-1, with 7 bases aligning to TRBD2. Germline V gene sequence: CDR1 MNHEY, CDR2 SMNVEV (reference sequence). V was clipped by 2 bases and J by 4 bases; unmatched bases: 5. This CDR3 region has 15 residues. The DNA for the CDR3 is TGTGCCAGCAGTTTAGGGTCTAGCGGTTACAATGAGCAGTTCTTC. It codes for CASSLGSSGYNEQFF.

This clone was observed a handful of times. The CDR3 loop is CASSLGEATEAFF. The CDR3 DNA is TGTGCCAGCAGCTTAGGAGAGGCCACTGAAGCTTTCTTT. The chain has TRBV7-9 and TRBJ1-1; unclear D gene. V was trimmed by 1 base and J by 4 bases, leaving 7 bases between them. The CDR3 spans 13 residues. From germline, CDR1 is SEHNR and CDR2 FQNEAQ (reference sequence).

This clone was found once. This sequence joins TRBV3-1 (or the pseudogene TRBV3-2) and TRBJ2-3; perhaps TRBD2 as D (6 bases). V was shortened by 3 bases and J by 5 bases, with 27 bases between the two germline ends. The CDR3 is 19 residues long. Germline V gives CDR1 LGHDT, CDR2 YNNKEL (reference sequence). The CDR3 region is CASSHLPRGDGSNRDTQYF. The CDR3 DNA is TGTGCCAGCAGCCATCTCCCGCGTGGGGACGGGAGCAATAGAGATACGCAGTATTTT.

The genes are TRBV2 and TRBJ1-5, with D possibly TRBD1 on 6 matching bases. The length of the CDR3 is 15 residues. Looked up from germline, CDR1 is SNHLY and CDR2 is FYNNEI. Trimming cost V 4 bases and J 0 bases, with 10 bases left between them. This CDR3 is CASSVGTTSNQPQHF. The CDR3 DNA follows: TGTGCCAGCAGTGTAGGGACAACTAGCAATCAGCCCCAGCATTTT.

This clone has only one observation. The chain has TRBV30 and TRBJ1-1; possible D gene TRBD1, 6 bases. Germline V lookup: CDR1 GTSNPN, CDR2 SVGIG (reference sequence). V was cut by 3 bases and J by 6 bases, with 14 bases left in between. This CDR3 comprises 13 residues. In nucleotides, the CDR3 is TGTGCCTGGAGGGGGGGGCGGCGAGCTGAAGCTTTCTTT. Translated, it gives CAWRGGRRAEAFF.

The rearrangement joins TRBV15 to TRBJ1-5; maybe TRBD1 (5 bases). The V gene's germline CDR1 is LNHNV and CDR2 YYDKDF (reference sequence). V was cut by 3 bases and J by 7 bases, with 16 bases left in between. The CDR3 is 15 amino acids. The CDR3 DNA reads as TGTGCCACCAGCAGTCCCGGGTGGGGGGAACAGCCCCAGCATTTT. It encodes CATSSPGWGEQPQHF.

The chain employs TRBV7-2 and TRBJ2-5; D is possibly TRBD2 (5 bases). The length of the CDR3 is 14 residues. Deletions cut 1 base from V and 5 bases from J, with 11 bases between. CDR1 is SGHTA, CDR2 FQGNSA, per germline. CDR3 bases: TGTGCCAGCAGCTTAGGGGCAGCGGTCGAGACCCAGTACTTC. It specifies CASSLGAAVETQYF.